This TCR beta chain appears in the sequencing data of a study of response to subunit inactivated influenza vaccine. Study-level results: With each seasonal influenza vaccination, the authors suggested, few new T cells are recruited.

One entry per CDR3 protein results from TCRdb running MiXCR on the RT-PCR reads. The sample lists approximately 530,000 distinct CDR3 sequences, 10% to 15% occurring once. Looked up from germline, CDR1 is SGHTA and CDR2 is FQGNSA. Trimming removed 1 base from V and 5 bases from J, with 7 bases in between. The CDR3 spans 13 residues. This clonotype was seen only a few times. The antigen remains undetermined. Sequenced material: PBMCs from blood, taken roughly 46 days after vaccination. The V gene is TRBV7-2, the J gene TRBJ2-3; D not certain. The TCR originated in a man aged 50 to 60 who received an inactivated influenza vaccine. The CDR3 coding sequence is TGTGCCAGCAGCTTAGGCGTCATAGATACGCAGTATTTT. Protein: CASSLGVIDTQYF.